This record looks at one T cell receptor (beta chain) sequence and its context. Its antigen target is currently unknown. No base quality values were provided; no much bigger clone lies one nucleotide off. Reading the label with the study, this specimen's time point is: around 45 days after influenza vaccine administration. The sample belongs to a study of response to subunit inactivated influenza vaccine (dated by TCRdb to the late 2010s). With regard to the full study: The study used deep quantitative T cell receptor repertoire profiling to track responses to a trivalent subunit inactivated influenza vaccine.

For this chain, trimming is 0 bases at the V end and 4 bases at the J end, and the number of junction bases without a gene match is 7. The germline V gene specifies SGHRS as CDR1 and YFSETQ as CDR2. Measured from the cysteine to the phenylalanine, the CDR3 is 15 residues long. CDR3 DNA is the only sequence kept; it has 45 bases, read in frame from the first base. The library was generated by RT-PCR. Sequenced on an Illumina HiSeq 2500. The public reads were run again by TCRdb, first through fastp at Q25 and then through MiXCR, and only productive beta chains were kept. Each CDR3 protein appears once, grouped with its most common genes and DNA. This sample gives about half a million distinct CDR3 sequences in total; approximately 11% of them show up just once. Of the sample, approximately 12% is held by the ten largest clones. The study at large found these results: It was suggested by the authors that each seasonal influenza vaccination may recruit only a limited number of new T cells.

The chain couples TRBV5-1 to TRBJ2-7; the central 7 bases match TRBD2. Here the sequenced sample was PBMCs from blood, taken about 6 weeks after vaccination. The receptor's source is a man aged 50 or older who received an inactivated influenza vaccine. Donor details come from another sample of the same person, matched by shared clones. The CDR3 region: CASSLDGGSLYEQYF. Read as DNA, the sequence is TGCGCCAGCAGCTTGGATGGCGGGAGCCTATACGAGCAGTACTTC.